This T cell receptor beta chain originates from a study of T cell responses to AZD1222 COVID-19 vaccine. Background on the study: Pooling covered second doses at about 4 or about 12 weeks.

The CDR3 spans 12 residues. Per germline, CDR1 SQVTM and CDR2 ANQGSEA. Method: immunoSEQ multiplex PCR; TCRdb's copy keeps in-frame clones and lacks some. The sample lists 100,000 to 150,000 clones, more than 80% seen once, with about 1.4% in the top ten. Concerning this clone itself: Its antigen is unidentified. Sequence at one end of the junction differs from germline and may be a read error.

Study results and caveats: Spike-spanning, vaccine-associated CD4 TCRs were dominant at 160-218 and 743-854.

The material was peripheral blood, obtained on day 0 of AZD1222 vaccination. The receptor was derived from an adult in good health. The rearrangement joins TRBV29-1 to TRBJ1-1; no clear D. CDR3 bases: TGCAGCGTTAAAGAGTGGGGCACTGAAGCTTTCTTT. It yields the protein CSVKEWGTEAFF.